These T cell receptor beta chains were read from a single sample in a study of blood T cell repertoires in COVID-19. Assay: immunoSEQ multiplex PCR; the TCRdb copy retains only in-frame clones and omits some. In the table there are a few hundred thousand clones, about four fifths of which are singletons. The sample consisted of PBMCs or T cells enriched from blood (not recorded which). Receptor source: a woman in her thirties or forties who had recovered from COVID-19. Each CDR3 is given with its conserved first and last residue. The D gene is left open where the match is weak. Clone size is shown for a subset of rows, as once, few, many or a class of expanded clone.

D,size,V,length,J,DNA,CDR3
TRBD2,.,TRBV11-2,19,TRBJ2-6,TGTGCCAGCAGCTACTGGGGACTAGCGGGGGGCTCTGGGGCCAACGTCCTGACTTTC,CASSYWGLAGGSGANVLTF
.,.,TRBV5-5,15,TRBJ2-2,TGTGCCAGCAGCCCGAGACTACGGGACACCGGGGAGCTGTTTTTT,CASSPRLRDTGELFF
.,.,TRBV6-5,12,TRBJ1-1,TGTGCCAGCAGTTACGGGGGGACTGAAGCTTTCTTT,CASSYGGTEAFF
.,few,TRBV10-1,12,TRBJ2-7,TGCGCCAGCAGCTCGGGGGCCTACGAGCAGTACTTC,CASSSGAYEQYF
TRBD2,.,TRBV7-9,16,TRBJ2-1,TGTGCCAGCAGCCAATGGACTAGCGGCTCCTACAATGAGCAGTTCTTC,CASSQWTSGSYNEQFF
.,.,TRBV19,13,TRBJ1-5,TGTGCCAGTAGAGACAGGTTTAATCAGCCCCAGCATTTT,CASRDRFNQPQHF
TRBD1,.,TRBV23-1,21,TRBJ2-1,TGCGCCAGCACCCGGGACAGGGGGCTACTGATTGTGAGGAGGTCCTACAATGAGCAGTTCTTC,CASTRDRGLLIVRRSYNEQFF
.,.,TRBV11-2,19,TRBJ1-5,TGTGCCAGCAGCTCCCAGTTCGTGTACCTAAAGGCGGGCAATCAGCCCCAGCATTTT,CASSSQFVYLKAGNQPQHF
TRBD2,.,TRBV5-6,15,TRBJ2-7,TGTGCCAGCAGCGCCCTAGCTGGGGGGGTGGAGGAGCAGTACTTC,CASSALAGGVEEQYF
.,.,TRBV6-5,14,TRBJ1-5,TGTGCCAGCACCCCGGAGGGGGAGGGTCAGCCCCAGCATTTT,CASTPEGEGQPQHF
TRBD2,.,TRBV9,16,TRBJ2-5,TGTGCCAGCAGCTCCCCCGCGGGGGCGGGGGGAGAGACCCAGTACTTC,CASSSPAGAGGETQYF
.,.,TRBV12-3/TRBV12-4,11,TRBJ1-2,TGTGCCAGCAGTTTTGCAGATGGCTACACCTTC,CASSFADGYTF
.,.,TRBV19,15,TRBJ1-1,TGTGCCAGTAGTATAGAGGAGGGTTTTTACACTGAAGCTTTCTTT,CASSIEEGFYTEAFF
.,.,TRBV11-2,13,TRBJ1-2,TGTGCCAGCAGCTTTGTCAGGGGCTCTGGCTACACCTTC,CASSFVRGSGYTF
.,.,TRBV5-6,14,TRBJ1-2,TGTGCCAGCAGCTCCCCTGGGGGGAACTATGGCTACACCTTC,CASSSPGGNYGYTF
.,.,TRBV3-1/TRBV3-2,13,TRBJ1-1,TGTGCCAGCAGCCAATTAGAGAACACTGAAGCTTTCTTT,CASSQLENTEAFF
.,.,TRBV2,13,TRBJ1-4,TGTGCCAGCAGTCGACAGCTCAATGAAAAACTGTTTTTT,CASSRQLNEKLFF
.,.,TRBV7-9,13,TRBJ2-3,TGTGCCAGCAGCTTAGTCCCGGCAGATACGCAGTATTTT,CASSLVPADTQYF
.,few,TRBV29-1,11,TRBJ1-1,TGCAGCGTCGGGAGGAACACTGAAGCTTTCTTT,CSVGRNTEAFF
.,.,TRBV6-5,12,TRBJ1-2,TGTGCCAGCAGACGACAGGACTATGGCTACACCTTC,CASRRQDYGYTF
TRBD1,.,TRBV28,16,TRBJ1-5,TGTGCCAGCAGTTTTGGTCAGGGGGTAAGGAATCAGCCCCAGCATTTT,CASSFGQGVRNQPQHF
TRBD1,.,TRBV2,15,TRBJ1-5,TGTGCCAGCAGGACCGGGACAGGGGGGAATCAGCCCCAGCATTTT,CASRTGTGGNQPQHF
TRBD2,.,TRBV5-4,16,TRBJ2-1,TGTGCCAGCAGCTTTCCACCTAGCGGGATTGTCAATGAGCAGTTCTTC,CASSFPPSGIVNEQFF
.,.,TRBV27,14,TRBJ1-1,TGTGCCAGCAGTTTGTTGGGGGCGAACACTGAAGCTTTCTTT,CASSLLGANTEAFF
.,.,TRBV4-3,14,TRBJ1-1,TGCGCCAGCAGCCAAGTGGGAGGGATCACTGAAGCTTTCTTT,CASSQVGGITEAFF
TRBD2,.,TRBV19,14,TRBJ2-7,TGTGCCAGTAGCGAAGCGGGAGGAGCCTACGAGCAGTACTTC,CASSEAGGAYEQYF
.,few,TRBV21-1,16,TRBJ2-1,TGTGCCAGCACCTATAGCGGCCCCAGCTCCTACAATGAGCAGTTCTTC,CASTYSGPSSYNEQFF